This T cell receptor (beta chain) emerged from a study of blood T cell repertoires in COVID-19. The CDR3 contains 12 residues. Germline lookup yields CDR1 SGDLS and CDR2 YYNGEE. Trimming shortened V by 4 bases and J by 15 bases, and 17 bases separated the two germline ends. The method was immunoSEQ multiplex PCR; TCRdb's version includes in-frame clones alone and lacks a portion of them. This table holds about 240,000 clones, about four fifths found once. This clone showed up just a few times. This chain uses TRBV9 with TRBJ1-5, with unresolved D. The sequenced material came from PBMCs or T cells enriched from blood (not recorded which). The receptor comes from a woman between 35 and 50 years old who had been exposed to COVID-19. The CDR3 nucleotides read TGTGCCAGCAGCCCCCGACGGCCGAGGGTGCATTTT. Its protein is CASSPRRPRVHF.